The rows below give T cell receptor beta chains drawn from one sample of a study of shared clonotypes between healthy human individuals. The method was immunoSEQ multiplex PCR; TCRdb's version includes in-frame clones alone and lacks a portion of them. Of around 2.1 million clones listed, under 95% are singletons. The source material was naive CD8+ T cells from PBMCs. These receptors came from a man in his late teens or twenties in good health. Some clones in this sample may be carry-over from other donors' samples. Both conserved end residues are part of each CDR3. The D gene is left open where the match is weak. Size tells how often a clone was seen (once, few, many) or the class of an expanded clone, and some rows leave it out.

V gene,D gene,J gene,clone size,CDR3 protein,CDR3 DNA
TRBV19,.,TRBJ2-7,.,CASSIVGNSYEQYF,TGTGCCAGTAGTATAGTGGGGAACTCCTACGAGCAGTACTTC
TRBV5-1,TRBD1,TRBJ2-7,.,CASREGTANLYEQYF,TGCGCCAGCAGGGAAGGGACAGCCAATCTCTACGAGCAGTACTTC
TRBV13,TRBD1,TRBJ1-2,.,CASSSSTGVGYGYTF,TGTGCCAGCAGCTCTAGTACAGGGGTCGGATACGGCTACACCTTC
TRBV29-1,.,TRBJ1-2,.,CSAMGDYLLGGYTF,TGCAGCGCAATGGGGGACTACCTCTTGGGGGGCTACACCTTC
TRBV15,.,TRBJ2-1,.,CATSRDRVGANEQFF,TGTGCCACCAGCAGAGATCGAGTCGGGGCTAATGAGCAGTTCTTC
TRBV7-9,TRBD1,TRBJ2-5,.,CASSRDSQETQYF,TGTGCCAGCAGTCGGGACAGTCAAGAGACCCAGTACTTC
TRBV15,.,TRBJ2-7,.,CATSPSISYEQYF,TGTGCCACCAGCCCTTCGATCTCCTACGAGCAGTACTTC
TRBV4-2,TRBD2,TRBJ2-7,once,CASSQLASGYYEQYF,TGTGCCAGCAGCCAATTGGCTAGCGGGTATTACGAGCAGTACTTC
TRBV4-3,TRBD1,TRBJ1-1,.,CASSQDPGTGVTEAFF,TGCGCCAGCAGCCAAGACCCCGGGACAGGGGTAACTGAAGCTTTCTTT
TRBV6-5,.,TRBJ1-4,once,CASSYSGAGEKLFF,TGTGCCAGCAGTTACTCGGGGGCAGGTGAAAAACTGTTTTTT
TRBV9,.,TRBJ2-2,.,CASSVVGVNTGELFF,TGTGCCAGCAGCGTAGTGGGAGTGAACACCGGGGAGCTGTTTTTT
TRBV11-1,TRBD1,TRBJ1-1,once,CASREWGQGLAEAFF,TGTGCCAGCAGGGAGTGGGGACAGGGTCTCGCTGAAGCTTTCTTT
TRBV7-2,.,TRBJ2-6,.,CASSPTLRASGANVLTF,TGTGCCAGCAGCCCCACTCTGAGGGCTTCGGGGGCCAACGTCCTGACTTTC
TRBV27,TRBD2,TRBJ2-1,.,CASSSSGNSYNEQFF,TGTGCCAGCAGTTCTAGCGGGAACTCCTACAATGAGCAGTTCTTC
TRBV5-6,TRBD2,TRBJ2-7,.,CASSSLRPSGRGGEQYF,TGTGCCAGCAGCTCGCTCAGGCCTAGCGGGAGGGGAGGCGAGCAGTACTTC
TRBV4-1,.,TRBJ1-1,few,CASSQPRHENTEAFF,TGCGCCAGCAGCCAACCGAGACACGAGAACACTGAAGCTTTCTTT
TRBV27,TRBD1,TRBJ2-1,.,CASSNRDRGFYNEQFF,TGTGCCAGCAGTAATAGGGACAGGGGGTTCTACAATGAGCAGTTCTTC
TRBV2,.,TRBJ1-1,.,CASSENTEAFF,TGTGCCAGCAGCGAGAACACTGAAGCTTTCTTT
TRBV5-4,.,TRBJ2-1,.,CASRTGRDTYNEQFF,TGTGCCAGCAGGACCGGGAGAGACACCTACAATGAGCAGTTCTTC
TRBV28,.,TRBJ2-7,.,CASSLLSETYEQYF,TGTGCCAGCAGTCTCCTAAGCGAAACCTACGAGCAGTACTTC
TRBV27,.,TRBJ2-3,.,CASSLSMAASYTDTQYF,TGTGCCAGCAGTTTATCGATGGCAGCCTCCTACACAGATACGCAGTATTTT
TRBV4-1,TRBD1,TRBJ1-1,few,CASSQEGGMNTEAFF,TGCGCCAGCAGCCAAGAAGGGGGCATGAACACTGAAGCTTTCTTT
TRBV15,TRBD1,TRBJ2-2,.,CATSRTPGQTYTGELFF,TGTGCCACCAGCAGAACCCCGGGACAGACCTACACCGGGGAGCTGTTTTTT
TRBV21-1,.,TRBJ1-5,.,CASSKPGQDDQPQHF,TGTGCCAGCAGCAAACCGGGCCAGGACGATCAGCCCCAGCATTTT
TRBV30,.,TRBJ1-4,.,CAWSVNEKLFF,TGTGCCTGGAGTGTAAATGAAAAACTGTTTTTT
TRBV9,.,TRBJ2-1,.,CATLGEQFF,TGTGCCACCCTTGGCGAGCAGTTCTTC
TRBV6-1,TRBD1,TRBJ2-7,.,CASRSIGTGWDEQYF,TGTGCCAGCAGATCAATAGGGACAGGGTGGGACGAGCAGTACTTC
TRBV4-1,.,TRBJ1-5,.,CASSYGEGGEPQHF,TGCGCCAGCAGCTACGGAGAGGGGGGTGAGCCCCAGCATTTT
TRBV4-3,.,TRBJ1-2,.,CASSQDRSEAGYTF,TGCGCCAGCAGCCAAGATCGTAGTGAAGCGGGCTACACCTTC
TRBV7-9,TRBD1,TRBJ1-2,.,CASSPWDSPNYGYTF,TGTGCCAGCAGCCCCTGGGACAGCCCTAACTATGGCTACACCTTC
TRBV27,.,TRBJ2-7,.,CASSAGLSYEQYF,TGTGCCAGCAGTGCAGGACTGTCCTACGAGCAGTACTTC
TRBV10-2,TRBD1,TRBJ2-3,.,CASSELPRQGPTDTQYF,TGCGCCAGCAGTGAGCTCCCGAGACAGGGGCCCACAGATACGCAGTATTTT
TRBV5-1,.,TRBJ2-5,.,CASSAHNGWGETQYF,TGCGCCAGCAGCGCCCATAACGGTTGGGGAGAGACCCAGTACTTC
TRBV5-8,TRBD1,TRBJ2-5,.,CASSFRRTGTETQYF,TGTGCCAGCAGCTTCAGAAGGACAGGGACGGAGACCCAGTACTTC
TRBV7-8,TRBD2,TRBJ2-3,.,CASSLGTSGATDTQYF,TGTGCCAGCAGCTTAGGGACTAGCGGTGCCACAGATACGCAGTATTTT
TRBV19,.,TRBJ2-7,.,CASSIAGEEQYF,TGTGCCAGTAGTATAGCAGGGGAGGAGCAGTACTTC
TRBV5-1,TRBD2,TRBJ2-1,.,CASSLLAGGIYNEQFF,TGCGCCAGCAGCCTACTAGCGGGAGGGATCTACAATGAGCAGTTCTTC
TRBV11-3,TRBD2,TRBJ2-1,.,CASSPGLDAYNEQFF,TGTGCCAGCAGCCCGGGACTAGACGCCTACAATGAGCAGTTCTTC
TRBV27,.,TRBJ1-1,.,CASSLVPPEAESYEAFF,TGTGCCAGCAGTCTAGTTCCCCCTGAGGCGGAATCGTATGAAGCTTTCTTT
TRBV5-4,.,TRBJ1-2,.,CASSPPGRTGFNYGYTF,TGTGCCAGCAGCCCCCCGGGACGAACGGGATTCAACTATGGCTACACCTTC
TRBV10-3,.,TRBJ1-1,.,CAISGKESLGTNTEAFF,TGTGCCATCAGTGGAAAAGAGTCCCTGGGGACCAACACTGAAGCTTTCTTT
TRBV7-9,TRBD2,TRBJ2-7,.,CASSSAPSGTFYEQYF,TGTGCCAGCAGCTCCGCACCTAGCGGGACATTCTACGAGCAGTACTTC
TRBV27,TRBD2,TRBJ2-5,.,CASSATGTSEETQYF,TGTGCCAGCAGTGCCACCGGGACTAGTGAAGAGACCCAGTACTTC
TRBV5-6,TRBD1,TRBJ2-7,.,CASSFGGSGTGFHEQYF,TGTGCCAGCAGCTTCGGGGGATCCGGGACAGGGTTCCACGAGCAGTACTTC
TRBV9,TRBD1,TRBJ1-1,.,CASSAAGTAASEAFF,TGTGCCAGCAGCGCTGCCGGGACAGCTGCTTCTGAAGCTTTCTTT
TRBV27,.,TRBJ2-3,.,CASSPNPGRFTDTQYF,TGTGCCAGCAGTCCGAACCCGGGACGATTCACAGATACGCAGTATTTT
TRBV28,.,TRBJ1-1,.,CASSATGVNTEAFF,TGTGCCAGCAGTGCTACAGGAGTGAACACTGAAGCTTTCTTT
TRBV11-2,TRBD2,TRBJ2-1,.,CASSLLSGTWGEQFF,TGTGCCAGCAGCTTATTAAGCGGGACTTGGGGTGAGCAGTTCTTC
TRBV28,.,TRBJ2-1,.,CASSLLRNEQFF,TGTGCCAGCAGTTTACTTAGGAATGAGCAGTTCTTC
TRBV7-9,TRBD1,TRBJ2-7,.,CASSYRDRVDEQYF,TGTGCCAGCAGCTACCGGGACAGGGTTGACGAGCAGTACTTC
TRBV9,TRBD2,TRBJ2-1,.,CASSPGGGPYNEQFF,TGTGCCAGCAGCCCGGGAGGAGGGCCTTACAATGAGCAGTTCTTC
TRBV7-8,.,TRBJ2-1,.,CASSAQAGLLDNEQFF,TGTGCCAGCAGCGCACAGGCGGGGTTACTGGACAATGAGCAGTTCTTC
TRBV28,TRBD1,TRBJ2-7,.,CASSLTGGTYEQYF,TGTGCCAGCAGTTTGACAGGGGGCACCTACGAGCAGTACTTC
TRBV7-2,TRBD2,TRBJ2-7,.,CASSFFGRYEQYF,TGTGCCAGCAGCTTTTTCGGGAGGTACGAGCAGTACTTC
TRBV28,TRBD1,TRBJ2-7,.,CASSLSGTGGYEQYF,TGTGCCAGCAGTTTATCAGGGACAGGGGGCTACGAGCAGTACTTC
TRBV13,TRBD1,TRBJ1-2,.,CASSSTDRVTYGYTF,TGTGCCAGCAGCTCAACGGACAGGGTAACCTATGGCTACACCTTC
TRBV6-1,.,TRBJ2-7,.,CASSESRVEGPSASYEQYF,TGTGCCAGCAGTGAAAGTCGAGTAGAGGGACCCTCAGCTTCCTACGAGCAGTACTTC
TRBV4-1,.,TRBJ1-2,few,CASRIIPGSNYGYTF,TGCGCCAGCAGAATCATCCCCGGGAGTAACTATGGCTACACCTTC
TRBV28,.,TRBJ2-7,.,CASRGGRSYEQYF,TGTGCCAGCAGGGGGGGCCGCTCCTACGAGCAGTACTTC